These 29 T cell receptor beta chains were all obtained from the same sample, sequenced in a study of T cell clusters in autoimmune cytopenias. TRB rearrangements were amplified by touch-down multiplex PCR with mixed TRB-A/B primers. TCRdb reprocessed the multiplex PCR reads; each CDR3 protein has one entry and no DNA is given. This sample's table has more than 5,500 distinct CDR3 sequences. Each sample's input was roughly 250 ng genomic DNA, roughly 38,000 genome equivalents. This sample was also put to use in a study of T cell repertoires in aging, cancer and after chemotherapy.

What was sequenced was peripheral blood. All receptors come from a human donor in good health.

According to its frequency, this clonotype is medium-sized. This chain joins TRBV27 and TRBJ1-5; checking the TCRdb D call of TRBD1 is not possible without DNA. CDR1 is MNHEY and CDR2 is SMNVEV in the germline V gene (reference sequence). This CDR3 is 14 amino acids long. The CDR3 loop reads CASSQTGSNQPQHF.

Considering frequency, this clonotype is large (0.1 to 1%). CDR3 protein: CASSTTLNTEAFF. This chain connects TRBV19 to TRBJ1-1. This CDR3 comprises 13 residues. Germline V CDR1 and CDR2: LNHDA, SQIVND (reference sequence). The full variable domain, its missing parts supplied by reference TRBV19 and TRBJ1-1, is DGGITQSPKYLFRKEGQNVTLSCEQNLNHDAMYWYRQDPGQGLRLIYYSQIVNDFQKGDIAEGYSVSREKKESFPLTVTSAQKNPTAFYLCASSTTLNTEAFFGQGTRLTVV.

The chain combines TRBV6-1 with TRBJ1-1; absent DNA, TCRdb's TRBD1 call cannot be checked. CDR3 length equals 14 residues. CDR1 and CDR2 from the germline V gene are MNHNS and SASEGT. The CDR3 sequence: CASRAGHGNTEAFF.

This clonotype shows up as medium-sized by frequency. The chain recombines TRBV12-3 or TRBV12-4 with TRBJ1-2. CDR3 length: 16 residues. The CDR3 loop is CASSPRLEAGSSGYTF.

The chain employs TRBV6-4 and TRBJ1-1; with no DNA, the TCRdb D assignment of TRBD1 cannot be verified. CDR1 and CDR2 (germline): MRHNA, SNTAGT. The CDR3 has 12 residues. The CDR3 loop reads CASSDSIGAAFF.

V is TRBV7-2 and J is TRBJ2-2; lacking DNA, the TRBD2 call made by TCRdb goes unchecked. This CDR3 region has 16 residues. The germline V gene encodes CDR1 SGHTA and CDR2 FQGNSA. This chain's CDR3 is CASSPRTSGNTGELFF. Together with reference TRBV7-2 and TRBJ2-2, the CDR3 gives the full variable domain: GAGVSQSPSNKVTEKGKDVELRCDPISGHTALYWYRQSLGQGLEFLIYFQGNSAPDKSGLPSDRFSAERTGGSVSTLTIQRTQQEDSAVYLCASSPRTSGNTGELFFGEGSRLTVL.

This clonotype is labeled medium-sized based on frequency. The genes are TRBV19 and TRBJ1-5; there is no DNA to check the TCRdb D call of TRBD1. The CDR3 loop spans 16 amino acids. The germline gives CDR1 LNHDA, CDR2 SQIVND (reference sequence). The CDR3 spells CASSILGRGDNQPQHF.

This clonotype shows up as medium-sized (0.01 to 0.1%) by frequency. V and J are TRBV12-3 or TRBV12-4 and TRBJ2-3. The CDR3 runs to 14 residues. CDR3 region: CASSFYTSTDTQYF.

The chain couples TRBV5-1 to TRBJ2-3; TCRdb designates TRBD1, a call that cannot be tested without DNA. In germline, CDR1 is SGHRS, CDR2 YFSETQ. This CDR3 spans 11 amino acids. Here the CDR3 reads CASTGENTQYF. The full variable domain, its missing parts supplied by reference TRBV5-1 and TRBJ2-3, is KAGVTQTPRYLIKTRGQQVTLSCSPISGHRSVSWYQQTPGQGLQFLFEYFSETQRNKGNFPGRFSGRQFSNSRSEMNVSTLELGDSALYLCASTGENTQYFGPGTRLTVL.

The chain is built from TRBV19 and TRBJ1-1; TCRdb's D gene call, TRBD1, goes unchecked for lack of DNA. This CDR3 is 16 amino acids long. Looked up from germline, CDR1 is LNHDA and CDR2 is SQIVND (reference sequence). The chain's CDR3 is CASSLPPDRGPTEAFF.

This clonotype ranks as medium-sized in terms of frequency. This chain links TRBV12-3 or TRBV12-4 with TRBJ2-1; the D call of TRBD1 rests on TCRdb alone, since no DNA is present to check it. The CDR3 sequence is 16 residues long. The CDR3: CASSFGGATSYNEQFF.

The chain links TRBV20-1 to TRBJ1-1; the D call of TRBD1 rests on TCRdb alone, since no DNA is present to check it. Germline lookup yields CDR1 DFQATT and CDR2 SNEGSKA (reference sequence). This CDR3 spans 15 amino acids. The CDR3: CSARRTGQVNTEAFF.

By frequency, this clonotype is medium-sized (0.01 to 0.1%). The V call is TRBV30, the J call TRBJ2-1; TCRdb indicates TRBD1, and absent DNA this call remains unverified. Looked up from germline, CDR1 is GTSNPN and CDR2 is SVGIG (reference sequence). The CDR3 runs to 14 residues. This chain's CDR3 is CAGMTTGGYGEQFF.

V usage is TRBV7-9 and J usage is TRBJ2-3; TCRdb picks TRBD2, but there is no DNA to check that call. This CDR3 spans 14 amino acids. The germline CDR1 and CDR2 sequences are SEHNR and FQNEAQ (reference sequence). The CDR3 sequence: CASFRTSDTDTQYF.

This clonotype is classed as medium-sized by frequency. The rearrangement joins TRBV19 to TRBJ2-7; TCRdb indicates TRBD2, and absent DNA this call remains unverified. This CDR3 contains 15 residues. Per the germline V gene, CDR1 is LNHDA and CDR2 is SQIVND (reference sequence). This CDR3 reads CASSPRASGHYEQYF.

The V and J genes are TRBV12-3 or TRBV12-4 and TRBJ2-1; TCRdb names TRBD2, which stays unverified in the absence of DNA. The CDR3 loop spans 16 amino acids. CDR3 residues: CASSVGTSGVYNEQFF.

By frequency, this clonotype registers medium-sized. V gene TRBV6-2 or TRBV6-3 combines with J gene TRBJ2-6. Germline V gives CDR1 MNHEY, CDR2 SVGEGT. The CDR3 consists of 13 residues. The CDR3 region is CASSGFGANVLTF.

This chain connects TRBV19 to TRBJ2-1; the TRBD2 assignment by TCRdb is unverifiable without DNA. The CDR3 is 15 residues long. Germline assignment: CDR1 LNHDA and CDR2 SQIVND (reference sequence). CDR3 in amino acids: CASSIILAGGAEQFF.

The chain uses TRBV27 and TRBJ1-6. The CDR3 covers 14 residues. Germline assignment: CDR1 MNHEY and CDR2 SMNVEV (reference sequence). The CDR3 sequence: CASSLRAANSPLHF.

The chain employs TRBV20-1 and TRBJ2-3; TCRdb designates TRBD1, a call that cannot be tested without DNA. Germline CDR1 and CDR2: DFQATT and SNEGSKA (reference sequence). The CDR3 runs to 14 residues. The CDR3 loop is CSAPITRAGDTQYF.

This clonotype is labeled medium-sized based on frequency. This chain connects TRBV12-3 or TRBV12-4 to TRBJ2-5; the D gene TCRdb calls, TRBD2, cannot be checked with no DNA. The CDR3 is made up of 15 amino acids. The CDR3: CASSLVTGGRETQYF.

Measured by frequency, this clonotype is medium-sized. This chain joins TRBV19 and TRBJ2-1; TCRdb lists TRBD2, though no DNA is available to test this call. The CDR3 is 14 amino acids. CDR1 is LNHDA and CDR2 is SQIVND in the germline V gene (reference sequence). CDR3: CASSISSGGDKQFF.

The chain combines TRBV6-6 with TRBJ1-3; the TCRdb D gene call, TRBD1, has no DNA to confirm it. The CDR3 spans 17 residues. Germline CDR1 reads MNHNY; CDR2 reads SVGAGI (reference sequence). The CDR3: CAREQGPELYSGNTIYF.

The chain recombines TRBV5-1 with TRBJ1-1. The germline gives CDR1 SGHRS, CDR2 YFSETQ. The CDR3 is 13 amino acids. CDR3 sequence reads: CASSPLLNTEAFF.

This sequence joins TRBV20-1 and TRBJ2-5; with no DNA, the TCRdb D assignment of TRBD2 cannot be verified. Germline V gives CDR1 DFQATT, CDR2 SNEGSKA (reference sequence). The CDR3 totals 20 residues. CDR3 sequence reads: CSARDPQGEGERDPRETQYF.

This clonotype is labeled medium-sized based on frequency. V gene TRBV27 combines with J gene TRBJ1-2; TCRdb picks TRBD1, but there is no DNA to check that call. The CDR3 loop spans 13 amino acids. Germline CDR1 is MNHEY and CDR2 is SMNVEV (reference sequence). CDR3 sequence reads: CASSSTGGVGYTF.

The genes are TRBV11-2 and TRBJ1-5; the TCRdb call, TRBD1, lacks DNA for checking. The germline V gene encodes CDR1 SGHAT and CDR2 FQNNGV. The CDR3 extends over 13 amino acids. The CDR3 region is CASSAGQEQPQHF. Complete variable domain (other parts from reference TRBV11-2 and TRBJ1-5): EAGVAQSPRYKIIEKRQSVAFWCNPISGHATLYWYQQILGQGPKLLIQFQNNGVVDDSQLPKDRFSAERLKGVDSTLKIQPAKLEDSAVYLCASSAGQEQPQHFGDGTRLSIL.

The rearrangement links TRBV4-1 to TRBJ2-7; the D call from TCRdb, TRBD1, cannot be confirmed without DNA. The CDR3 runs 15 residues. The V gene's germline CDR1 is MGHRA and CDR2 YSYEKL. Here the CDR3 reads CASSQEDSMYYEQYF.

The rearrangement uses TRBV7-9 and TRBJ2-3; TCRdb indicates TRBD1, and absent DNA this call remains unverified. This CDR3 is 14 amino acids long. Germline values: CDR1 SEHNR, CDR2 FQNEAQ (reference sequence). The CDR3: CASAGQFSTDTQYF.